This T cell receptor (beta chain) was observed in a study of low-dose radiotherapy and immunotherapy resistance in tumors. Study details: Intravenous ipilimumab 1 mg/kg every six weeks was given with nivolumab 240 mg every two weeks. One day prior to radiation and immunotherapy, intravenous cyclophosphamide at 200 mg/m2 was given, repeated every two weeks.

V was trimmed by 6 bases and J by 7 bases, leaving 15 bases between them. Germline V lookup: CDR1 SNHLY, CDR2 FYNNEI. The CDR3 covers 13 residues. Primers targeting TRAV and TRBV primed first-strand cDNA, covering alpha and beta chains. A constant-region primer paired with the V-primer adapter amplified TCRs over about 18 PCR cycles. A single record per CDR3 protein comes from TCRdb applying MiXCR to the reads. The data show 80,000 or so distinct CDR3 sequences, around 17% seen once. Time point in this sample: after trial treatment. The treatment was: LDRT plus nivolumab, ipilimumab, low-dose cyclophosphamide and aspirin (RACIN trial). Ipilimumab, nivolumab, aspirin, low-dose cyclophosphamide and low-dose radiotherapy were administered to donors. This clonotype came up a few times.

The rearrangement links TRBV2 to TRBJ1-1, with D uncertain. The TCR originated in a male donor with prostate cancer. The material was PBMCs, obtained after low-dose radiotherapy plus immunotherapy. The CDR3 DNA reads TGTGCCAGCAGGCCCAGCTACCTAGGTGAAGCTTTCTTT. This sequence encodes CASRPSYLGEAFF.